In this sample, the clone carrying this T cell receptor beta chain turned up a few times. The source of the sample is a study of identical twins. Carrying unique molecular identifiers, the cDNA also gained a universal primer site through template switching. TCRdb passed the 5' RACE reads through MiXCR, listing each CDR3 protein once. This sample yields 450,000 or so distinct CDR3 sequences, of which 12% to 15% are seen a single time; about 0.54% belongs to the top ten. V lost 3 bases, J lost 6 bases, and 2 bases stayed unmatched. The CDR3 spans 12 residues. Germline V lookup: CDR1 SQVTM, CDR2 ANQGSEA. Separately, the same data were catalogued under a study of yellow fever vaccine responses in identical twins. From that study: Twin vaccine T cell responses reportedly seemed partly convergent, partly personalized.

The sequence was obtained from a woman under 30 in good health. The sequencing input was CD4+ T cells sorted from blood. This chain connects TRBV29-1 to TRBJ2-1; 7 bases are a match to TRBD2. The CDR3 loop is CSVEGGVNEQFF. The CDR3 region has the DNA TGCAGCGTTGAGGGGGGGGTCAATGAGCAGTTCTTC.